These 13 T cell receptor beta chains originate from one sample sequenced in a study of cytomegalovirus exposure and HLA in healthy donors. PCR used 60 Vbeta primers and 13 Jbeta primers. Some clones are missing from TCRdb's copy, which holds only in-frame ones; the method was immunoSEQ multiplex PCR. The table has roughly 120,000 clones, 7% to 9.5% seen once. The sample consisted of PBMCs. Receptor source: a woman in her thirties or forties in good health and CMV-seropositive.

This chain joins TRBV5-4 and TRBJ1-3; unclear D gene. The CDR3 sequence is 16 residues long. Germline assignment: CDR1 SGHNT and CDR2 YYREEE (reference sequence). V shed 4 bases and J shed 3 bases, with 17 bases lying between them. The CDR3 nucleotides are TGTGCCAGCAGCCTCACCCCCAGTAGCTTTGGAAACACCATATATTTT. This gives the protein CASSLTPSSFGNTIYF. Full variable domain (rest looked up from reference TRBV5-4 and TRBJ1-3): ETGVTQSPTHLIKTRGQQVTLRCSSQSGHNTVSWYQQALGQGPQFIFQYYREEENGRGNFPPRFSGLQFPNYSSELNVNALELDDSALYLCASSLTPSSFGNTIYFGEGSWLTVV.

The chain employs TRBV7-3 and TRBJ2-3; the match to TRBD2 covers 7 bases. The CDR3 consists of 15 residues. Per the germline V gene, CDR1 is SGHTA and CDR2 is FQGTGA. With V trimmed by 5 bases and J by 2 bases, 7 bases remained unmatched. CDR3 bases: TGTGCCAGCAGCCCGGGACTACCTCCCACAGATACGCAGTATTTT. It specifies CASSPGLPPTDTQYF. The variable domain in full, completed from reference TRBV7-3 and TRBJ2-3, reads GAGVSQTPSNKVTEKGKYVELRCDPISGHTALYWYRQSLGQGPEFLIYFQGTGAADDSGLPNDRFFAVRPEGSVSTLKIQRTERGDSAVYLCASSPGLPPTDTQYFGPGTRLTVL.

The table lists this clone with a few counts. The CDR3 sequence: CASSLGRTDPATGELFF. The CDR3 DNA reads as TGCGCCAGCAGCTTGGGACGGACAGACCCAGCCACCGGGGAGCTGTTTTTT. The rearrangement uses TRBV5-1 and TRBJ2-2, with D tentatively TRBD1 (6 bases). V was shortened by 0 bases and J by 4 bases, with 16 bases between the two germline ends. There are 17 residues in the CDR3. Looked up from germline, CDR1 is SGHRS and CDR2 is YFSETQ.

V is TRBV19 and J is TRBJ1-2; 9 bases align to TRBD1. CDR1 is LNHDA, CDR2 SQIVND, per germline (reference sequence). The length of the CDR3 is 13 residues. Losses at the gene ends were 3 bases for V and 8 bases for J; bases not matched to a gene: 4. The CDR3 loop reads CASSMAGTGGYTF. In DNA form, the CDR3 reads TGTGCCAGTAGTATGGCAGGGACAGGGGGCTACACCTTC.

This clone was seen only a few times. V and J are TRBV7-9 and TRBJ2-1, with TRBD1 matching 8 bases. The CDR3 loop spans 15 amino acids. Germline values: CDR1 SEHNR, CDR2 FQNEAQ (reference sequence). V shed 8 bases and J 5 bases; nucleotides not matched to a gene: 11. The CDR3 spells CASWRPGQEDNEQFF. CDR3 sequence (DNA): TGTGCCAGCTGGCGACCGGGACAGGAGGACAATGAGCAGTTCTTC.

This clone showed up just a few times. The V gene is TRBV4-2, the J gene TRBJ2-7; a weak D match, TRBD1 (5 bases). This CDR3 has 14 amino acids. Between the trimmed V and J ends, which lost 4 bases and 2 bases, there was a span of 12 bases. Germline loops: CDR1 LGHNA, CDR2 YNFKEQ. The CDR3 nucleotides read TGTGCCAGCAGCCGCTTCGACAGCACCTACGAGCAGTACTTC. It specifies CASSRFDSTYEQYF.

This CDR3 is CASSVGGVYGYTF. In DNA form, the CDR3 reads TGTGCCAGCAGCGTAGGGGGGGTCTATGGCTACACCTTC. This chain links TRBV9 with TRBJ1-2; possible D gene TRBD1, 5 bases. The CDR3 is 13 amino acids. Germline V gives CDR1 SGDLS, CDR2 YYNGEE. V lost 0 bases to trimming and J lost 4 bases, with 7 bases between them.

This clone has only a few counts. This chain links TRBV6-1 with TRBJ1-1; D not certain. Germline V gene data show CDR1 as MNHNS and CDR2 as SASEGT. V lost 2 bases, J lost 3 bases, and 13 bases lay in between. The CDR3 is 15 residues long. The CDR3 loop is CASSELRGRDTEAFF. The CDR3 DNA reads TGTGCCAGCAGTGAACTTCGAGGGCGGGACACTGAAGCTTTCTTT.

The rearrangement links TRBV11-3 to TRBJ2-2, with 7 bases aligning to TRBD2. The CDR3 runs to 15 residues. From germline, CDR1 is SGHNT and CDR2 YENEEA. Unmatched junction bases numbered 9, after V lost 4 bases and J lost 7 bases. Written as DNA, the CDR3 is TGTGCCAGCAGCTCCTGGGAGGGGTTAGGCGGGGAGCTGTTTTTT. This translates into CASSSWEGLGGELFF.

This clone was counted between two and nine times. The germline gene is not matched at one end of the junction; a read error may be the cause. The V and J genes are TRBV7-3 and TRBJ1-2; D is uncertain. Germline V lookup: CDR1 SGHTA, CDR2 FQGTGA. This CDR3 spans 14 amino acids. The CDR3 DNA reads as TGTGCCAGCAGCCTCCTAGGAGGGTCCTATGGCTGCACCTTC. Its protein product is CASSLLGGSYGCTF.

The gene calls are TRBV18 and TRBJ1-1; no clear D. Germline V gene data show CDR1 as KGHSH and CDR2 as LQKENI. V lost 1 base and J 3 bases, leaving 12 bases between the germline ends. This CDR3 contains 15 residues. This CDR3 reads CASSPRESVDTEAFF. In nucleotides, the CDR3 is TGTGCCAGCTCACCACGGGAGTCAGTTGACACTGAAGCTTTCTTT.

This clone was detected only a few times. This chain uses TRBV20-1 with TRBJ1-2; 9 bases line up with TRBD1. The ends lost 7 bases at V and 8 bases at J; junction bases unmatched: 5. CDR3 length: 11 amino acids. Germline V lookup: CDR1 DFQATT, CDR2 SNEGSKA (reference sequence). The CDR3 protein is CSVGTGRGYTF. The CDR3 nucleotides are TGCAGTGTAGGGACAGGGCGAGGCTACACCTTC.

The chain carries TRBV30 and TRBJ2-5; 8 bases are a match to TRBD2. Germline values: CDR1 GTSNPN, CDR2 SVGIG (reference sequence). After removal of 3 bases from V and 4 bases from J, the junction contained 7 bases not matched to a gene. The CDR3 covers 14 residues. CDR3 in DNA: TGTGCCTGGAGCCTAAATAGCGGGGCAGAGACCCAGTACTTC. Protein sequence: CAWSLNSGAETQYF.